This T cell receptor (beta chain) was recorded in a study of OX40 agonist ivuxolimab in advanced cancers. As to this clone: Its specificity is unknown.

Clones were read by immunoSEQ multiplex PCR, and TCRdb kept only the in-frame ones, dropping some. The sample consists of around 79,000 clones, roughly 86% of them appearing once. Study-level results: Normalized expansion of T-cell clones was also low for some nonresponders.

The germline CDR1 and CDR2 sequences are MNHEY and SVGAGI. The CDR3 runs 15 residues. Trimming took 7 bases from V and 2 from J; bases not matched to a gene: 3. Sequences were derived from CD4+ or CD8+ T cells sorted from blood, sampled in a trial of the OX40 agonist ivuxolimab. The chain uses TRBV6-5 and TRBJ2-2, with 11 positions matching TRBD2. The source of this sequence is an adult with an advanced solid tumor such as melanoma, head and neck, liver or kidney cancer. The CDR3 DNA reads as TGTGCCAGCACACTAGCGGGGGCAAACACCGGGGAGCTGTTTTTT. Translating it yields CASTLAGANTGELFF.